This entry features one T cell receptor (beta chain) sequence. This entry belongs to a study of blood T cell repertoires in COVID-19. Study-wide background: The samples span acute and convalescent COVID-19 from the United States, Italy and Spain.

The data were produced by immunoSEQ multiplex PCR, yet TCRdb's version contains in-frame clones alone and is incomplete. The sample holds about 43,000 clones, 87% seen once. The CDR3 runs to 15 residues. Germline values: CDR1 LNHDA, CDR2 SQIVND (reference sequence). V shed 5 bases, J shed 4 bases, and the junction held 7 bases outside the gene matches. J is TRBJ1-1 and V is TRBV19; 10 nucleotides line up with TRBD1. The sample comprised peripheral blood. This receptor was obtained from a man aged 55 to 70 with active COVID-19. CDR3 loop: CASSPAGTGATEAFF. The CDR3 nucleotides are TGTGCCAGTAGTCCCGCCGGGACAGGGGCCACTGAAGCTTTCTTT.